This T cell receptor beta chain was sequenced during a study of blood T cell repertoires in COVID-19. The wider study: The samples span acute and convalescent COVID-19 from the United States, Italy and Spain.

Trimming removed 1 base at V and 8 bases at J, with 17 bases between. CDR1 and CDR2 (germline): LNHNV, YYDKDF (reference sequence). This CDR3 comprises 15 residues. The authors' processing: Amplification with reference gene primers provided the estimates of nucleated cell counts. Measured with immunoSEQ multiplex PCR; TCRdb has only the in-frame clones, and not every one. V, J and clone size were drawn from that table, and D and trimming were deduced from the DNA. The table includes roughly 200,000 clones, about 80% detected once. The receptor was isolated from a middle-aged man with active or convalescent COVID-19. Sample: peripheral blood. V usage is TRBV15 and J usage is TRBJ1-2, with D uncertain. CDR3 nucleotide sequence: TGTGCCACCAGCAGAGGGACCAACCCTCCGGGGGGCTACACCTTC. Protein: CATSRGTNPPGGYTF.